Listed below are T cell receptor beta chains from one sample, sequenced in a study of OX40 agonist ivuxolimab in advanced cancers. TCRdb's copy holds only in-frame clones and misses some; the assay was immunoSEQ multiplex PCR. The table records tens of thousands of clones, approximately 81% of them present only once. The sequenced sample was CD4+ or CD8+ T cells sorted from blood, obtained in a trial of the OX40 agonist ivuxolimab. The origin of the receptors is an adult with an advanced solid tumor such as melanoma, head and neck, liver or kidney cancer. The CDR3 runs from the conserved cysteine through the conserved F or W. The D gene is left open where the match is weak. Size values are once, few and many counts, or a class for expanded clones, and some rows have none.

clone_size,v_call,d_call,j_call,cdr3_aa,cdr3_nt
.,TRBV19,.,TRBJ1-2,CASSPGRNYGYTF,TGTGCCAGTAGTCCTGGGCGGAACTATGGCTACACCTTC
.,TRBV10-3,.,TRBJ2-7,CAISVEGTSYEQYF,TGTGCCATCAGTGTTGAGGGGACTTCCTACGAGCAGTACTTC
.,TRBV4-3,.,TRBJ2-7,CASSQDLGSSYEQYF,TGCGCCAGCAGCCAAGACCTCGGCTCCTCCTACGAGCAGTACTTC
.,TRBV9,TRBD2,TRBJ2-3,CASSVVASGSSTDTQYF,TGTGCCAGCAGCGTAGTAGCTAGCGGATCGAGCACAGATACGCAGTATTTT
.,TRBV19,.,TRBJ1-1,CASSIDRWVIITTVGARDTEAFF,TGTGCCAGTAGTATAGATCGGTGGGTGATTATTACGACAGTAGGAGCCAGAGACACTGAAGCTTTCTTT
.,TRBV9,.,TRBJ1-1,CASSPPVNTEAFF,TGTGCCAGCAGCCCCCCTGTGAACACTGAAGCTTTCTTT
.,TRBV4-3,.,TRBJ1-1,CASSQGMGATEAFF,TGCGCCAGCAGCCAGGGGATGGGGGCCACTGAAGCTTTCTTT
.,TRBV15,.,TRBJ1-1,CATCFGAGTTEAFF,TGTGCCACCTGCTTCGGTGCGGGAACAACTGAAGCTTTCTTT
.,TRBV29-1,TRBD2,TRBJ2-1,CSVEIRTSGMGNEQFF,TGCAGCGTTGAAATTCGGACTAGCGGGATGGGCAATGAGCAGTTCTTC
.,TRBV4-3,TRBD1,TRBJ2-1,CASSRGTGSDEQFF,TGCGCCAGCAGCCGTGGGACAGGGTCAGATGAGCAGTTCTTC
once,TRBV19,TRBD1,TRBJ2-2,CASSATGVTGELFF,TGTGCCAGTAGTGCGACAGGGGTTACCGGGGAGCTGTTTTTT
once,TRBV6-6,.,TRBJ2-5,CASSRRTGLRETQYF,TGTGCCAGCAGTCGCCGAACAGGGTTACGGGAGACCCAGTACTTC
.,TRBV4-1,.,TRBJ2-3,CASSQEEGVTDTQYF,TGCGCCAGCAGCCAAGAAGAAGGGGTAACAGATACGCAGTATTTT
.,TRBV2,TRBD1,TRBJ1-2,CASSPGTGFVGYTF,TGTGCCAGCAGTCCCGGGACAGGTTTCGTTGGCTACACCTTC
few,TRBV19,.,TRBJ2-7,CASSIYGLSNLLRDEQYF,TGTGCCAGTAGTATATACGGCCTCTCGAATCTTCTTCGCGACGAGCAGTACTTC
.,TRBV15,.,TRBJ2-1,CATSIPTGDNEQFF,TGTGCCACCAGCATCCCTACCGGGGACAATGAGCAGTTCTTC
.,TRBV6-6,.,TRBJ2-1,CASSLDKPTYNEQFF,TGTGCCAGCAGTCTCGACAAACCGACTTACAATGAGCAGTTCTTC
.,TRBV13,.,TRBJ2-7,CASSLTRRESYEQYF,TGTGCCAGCAGCTTAACCCGGAGGGAGTCCTACGAGCAGTACTTC
.,TRBV4-3,.,TRBJ2-6,CASSQGPVSGANVLTF,TGCGCCAGCAGCCAAGGCCCCGTCTCTGGGGCCAACGTCCTGACTTTC
.,TRBV6-4,.,TRBJ2-7,CASSENEGYEQYF,TGTGCCAGCAGTGAAAATGAGGGCTACGAGCAGTACTTC
.,TRBV7-2,TRBD1,TRBJ1-1,CASSPRDRGRNEAFF,TGTGCCAGCAGCCCGAGGGACAGGGGGAGGAATGAAGCTTTCTTT
few,TRBV7-7,.,TRBJ2-7,CASSPLGAEGEQYF,TGTGCTAGCAGTCCCCTCGGGGCAGAAGGCGAGCAGTACTTC
.,TRBV7-3,.,TRBJ2-7,CASSLNTGYEQYF,TGTGCCAGCAGCTTAAACACGGGCTACGAGCAGTACTTC
.,TRBV30,.,TRBJ2-1,CAWRGGLSNEQFF,TGTGCCTGGAGAGGGGGGCTCTCCAATGAGCAGTTCTTC
.,TRBV7-3,TRBD1,TRBJ2-7,CASSLTGTDEQYF,TGTGCCAGCAGCTTAACGGGGACAGACGAGCAGTACTTC
.,TRBV9,.,TRBJ2-2,CASSVWGLGDGELFF,TGTGCCAGCAGCGTATGGGGGCTAGGCGACGGGGAGCTGTTTTTT